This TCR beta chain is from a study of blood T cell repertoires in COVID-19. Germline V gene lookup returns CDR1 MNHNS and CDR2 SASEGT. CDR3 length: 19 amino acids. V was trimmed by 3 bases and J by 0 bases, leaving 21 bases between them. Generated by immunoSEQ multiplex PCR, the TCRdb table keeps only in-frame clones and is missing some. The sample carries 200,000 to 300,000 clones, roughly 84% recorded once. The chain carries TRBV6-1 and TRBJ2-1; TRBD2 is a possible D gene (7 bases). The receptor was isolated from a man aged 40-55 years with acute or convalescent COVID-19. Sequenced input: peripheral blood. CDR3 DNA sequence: TGTGCCAGCAGTGACAGGGGACTATTCGACTACTACTCCTACAATGAGCAGTTCTTC. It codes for CASSDRGLFDYYSYNEQFF.